A single TCR beta chain is shown here with its context. The CDR3 length is 15 residues. CDR1 SGHNT and CDR2 YYREEE come from the germline V gene (reference sequence). Trimming shortened V by 0 bases and J by 0 bases, and 8 bases separated the two germline ends. The immunoSEQ assay was v3. TCRdb's copy holds only in-frame clones and misses some; the assay was immunoSEQ multiplex PCR. Of 55,000 to 65,000 clones listed, more than 60% are singletons. Time point given: pre-treatment sample, taken before nivolumab and TIL therapy. The entry originates in a study of TIL therapy for anti-PD-1-resistant metastatic lung cancer. Whole-study context: A few tumors were EGFR-mutant and two were ALK-rearranged.

V usage is TRBV5-4 and J usage is TRBJ2-3; no definite D call. Here the sequenced sample was blood, taken at baseline. This clonotype originated in a person aged 25 to 80 with non-small cell lung cancer. CDR3 region: CASSLGTRSTDTQYF. CDR3 nucleotide sequence: TGTGCCAGCAGCTTGGGCACCCGTAGCACAGATACGCAGTATTTT. Variable domain in full (rest from reference TRBV5-4 and TRBJ2-3): ETGVTQSPTHLIKTRGQQVTLRCSSQSGHNTVSWYQQALGQGPQFIFQYYREEENGRGNFPPRFSGLQFPNYSSELNVNALELDDSALYLCASSLGTRSTDTQYFGPGTRLTVL.